Following are 27 T cell receptor beta chains from one sample sequenced in a study of T cells in localized non-small cell lung cancer. The data were produced by immunoSEQ multiplex PCR, yet TCRdb's version contains in-frame clones alone and is incomplete. The table has around 100,000 clones, roughly 87% seen once. The sequences come from peripheral blood, collected before any cancer treatment. The receptor set was obtained from a man aged 40 to 70 with stage I squamous cell lung carcinoma.

This chain joins TRBV18 and TRBJ1-1, with D uncertain. The CDR3 totals 16 residues. Looked up from germline, CDR1 is KGHSH and CDR2 is LQKENI. Trimming removed 5 bases at V and 0 bases at J, with 16 bases between. CDR3 residues: CASSLNDGRMNTEAFF. CDR3 DNA sequence: TGTGCCAGCTCATTAAACGACGGACGGATGAACACTGAAGCTTTCTTT.

The CDR3 protein is CASRYRGPGTGELFF. The CDR3 bases are TGTGCCAGCAGGTACAGGGGGCCGGGCACCGGGGAGCTGTTTTTT. The chain combines TRBV28 with TRBJ2-2; 9 bases fit TRBD1. The CDR3 has 15 amino acids. Germline CDR1 reads MDHEN; CDR2 reads SYDVKM. The V segment lost 6 bases and the J segment 4 bases; nucleotides outside the gene matches: 6.

This clone was found once. The V and J genes are TRBV5-5 and TRBJ1-2; 8 bases fit TRBD1. Germline values: CDR1 SGHKS, CDR2 YYEKEE (reference sequence). J lost 0 bases, V lost 7 bases, and 8 bases had no gene match. The CDR3 totals 15 residues. The CDR3 region has the DNA TGTGCCAGCGTCGCACAGGGGGGGACTAACTATGGCTACACCTTC. As protein: CASVAQGGTNYGYTF.

V and J are TRBV28 and TRBJ1-6; D uncertain. The CDR3 has 11 amino acids. The germline V gene encodes CDR1 MDHEN and CDR2 SYDVKM. V lost 6 bases and J lost 9, with 6 bases in between. CDR3: CASSRGSPLHF. The CDR3 DNA reads TGTGCCAGCAGCCGGGGTTCACCCCTCCACTTT.

The rearrangement links TRBV6-6 to TRBJ1-4; the D gene is possibly TRBD1 (5 bases). V was shortened by 2 bases and J by 6 bases, with 7 bases between the two germline ends. This CDR3 has 13 residues. Germline-derived CDR1 and CDR2 are MNHNY and SVGAGI (reference sequence). In DNA, the CDR3 is TGTGCCAGCAGTTACGTAGGGGATGAAAAACTGTTTTTT. It yields the protein CASSYVGDEKLFF.

The chain employs TRBV19 and TRBJ2-7; D is perhaps TRBD1 (6 bases). The germline CDR1 and CDR2 sequences are LNHDA and SQIVND (reference sequence). V was clipped by 8 bases and J by 2 bases, with 13 bases between them. CDR3 length equals 13 residues. The CDR3 region is CASQDRQTYEQYF. The CDR3 nucleotides are TGTGCCAGTCAAGACAGGCAGACCTACGAGCAGTACTTC.

This clone was recorded once. The chain carries TRBV6-1 and TRBJ1-5; D may be TRBD1 (6 bases). V was pared by 7 bases and J by 7 bases, with 17 bases between. The CDR3 extends over 14 amino acids. The germline gives CDR1 MNHNS, CDR2 SASEGT. The CDR3 DNA is TGTGCCAGCACCCTGACAGGTTGGGGACAGCCCCAGCATTTT. This encodes CASTLTGWGQPQHF.

The rearrangement uses TRBV29-1 and TRBJ2-3, with TRBD1 matching 8 bases. V trimming: 6 bases; J trimming: 1 base; junction bases outside the gene matches: 6. This CDR3 spans 14 amino acids. Germline V gene data show CDR1 as SQVTM and CDR2 as ANQGSEA. The CDR3 region is CSVAPGQGTDTQYF. The CDR3 nucleotides are TGCAGCGTAGCTCCGGGACAGGGCACAGATACGCAGTATTTT.

Only one count was recorded for this clone. The rearrangement links TRBV7-6 to TRBJ2-7; weak D call: TRBD1 (6 bases). Germline V gene sequence: CDR1 SGHVS, CDR2 FNYEAQ. V was clipped by 5 bases and J by 2 bases, with 13 bases between them. There are 14 residues in the CDR3. This CDR3 is CASSPGAGTYEQYF. The DNA of the CDR3 is TGTGCCAGCAGCCCAGGGGCCGGGACCTACGAGCAGTACTTC. Full variable domain (remainder filled in from reference TRBV7-6 and TRBJ2-7): GAGVSQSPRYKVTKRGQDVALRCDPISGHVSLYWYRQALGQGPEFLTYFNYEAQQDKSGLPNDRFSAERPEGSISTLTIQRTEQRDSAMYRCASSPGAGTYEQYFGPGTRLTVT.

The genes are TRBV6-5 and TRBJ1-2; no reliable D call. Germline values: CDR1 MNHEY, CDR2 SVGAGI. This CDR3 has 15 amino acids. Trimming removed 6 bases at V and 4 bases at J, with 18 bases between. CDR3 nucleotides: TGTGCCAGCAGGGAGGGTCTCTCAGTAGGCTATGGCTACACCTTC. It translates to CASREGLSVGYGYTF.

V and J are TRBV30 and TRBJ1-2; D not certain. With 4 bases removed from V and 5 bases from J, the gap between germline ends came to 8 bases. CDR3 length equals 11 residues. CDR1 is GTSNPN and CDR2 is SVGIG in the germline V gene (reference sequence). As DNA, the CDR3 is TGTGCCTGGAATCGTGAATATGGCTACACCTTC. Amino acid sequence: CAWNREYGYTF.

The chain recombines TRBV7-9 with TRBJ1-1; D may be TRBD1 (6 bases). The germline V and J ends were trimmed by 7 bases and 6 bases, with 18 bases remaining between them. This CDR3 is 14 amino acids long. Germline assignment: CDR1 SEHNR and CDR2 FQNEAQ (reference sequence). The DNA for the CDR3 is TGTGCCAGCACCGGGAATCAGGGGATACCTGAAGCTTTCTTT. Its protein is CASTGNQGIPEAFF.

V and J are TRBV7-6 and TRBJ1-2; D remains unclear. V lost 1 base and J 2 bases, leaving 14 bases between the germline ends. The V gene's germline CDR1 is SGHVS and CDR2 FNYEAQ. CDR3 length: 16 residues. CDR3 coding DNA: TGTGCCAGCAGCTTAGGAGGCACAAGACACAACTATGGCTACACCTTC. It yields the protein CASSLGGTRHNYGYTF.

This chain's CDR3 is CASSPRNRGTEQYF. In nucleotides, the CDR3 is TGTGCCAGCAGCCCGAGGAACAGGGGGACCGAGCAGTACTTC. V and J are TRBV7-2 and TRBJ2-7; 8 bases align to TRBD1. The V gene's germline CDR1 is SGHTA and CDR2 FQGNSA. The V gene end was trimmed by 5 bases and the J gene end by 6 bases; junction bases not matched to a gene: 9. This CDR3 is built from 14 residues.

The V gene is TRBV7-9, the J gene TRBJ2-6; unclear D gene. The V and J ends lost 2 bases and 3 bases respectively, with 11 bases between them. CDR3 length: 16 residues. CDR1 and CDR2 from the germline V gene are SEHNR and FQNEAQ (reference sequence). CDR3 bases: TGTGCCAGCAGCTTACAGGCGGCGCTTGGGGCCAACGTCCTGACTTTC. Amino acids: CASSLQAALGANVLTF.

The rearrangement joins TRBV4-2 to TRBJ2-7; 8 nucleotides match TRBD1. The CDR3 contains 17 residues. Looked up from germline, CDR1 is LGHNA and CDR2 is YNFKEQ. Trimming took 2 bases from V and 0 from J; bases not matched to a gene: 9. CDR3 DNA sequence: TGTGCCAGCAGCCAAAACGACAGGGGCAAATCCTCCTACGAGCAGTACTTC. Protein product: CASSQNDRGKSSYEQYF.

This chain links TRBV7-9 with TRBJ2-3, with D unresolved. V was pared by 5 bases and J by 6 bases, with 15 bases between. In germline, CDR1 is SEHNR, CDR2 FQNEAQ (reference sequence). CDR3 length: 14 residues. The CDR3 DNA is TGTGCCAGCAGCCTAATGCTCGGTGGCGATACGCAGTATTTT. Amino acid sequence: CASSLMLGGDTQYF.

CDR3 coding DNA: TGTGCCAGCAGCAAAGTGGGAGGGTATAGCAATCAGCCCCAGCATTTT. Protein sequence: CASSKVGGYSNQPQHF. The gene calls are TRBV21-1 and TRBJ1-5. TRBV21-1 is listed as a pseudogene. The CDR3 spans 16 residues.

The chain carries TRBV10-1 and TRBJ1-5; D gene ambiguous. CDR3 size: 13 residues. Germline loops: CDR1 WNHNN, CDR2 SYGVQD (reference sequence). V shed 2 bases and J shed 3 bases, with 5 bases lying between them. CDR3 sequence reads: CASSEGYNQPQHF. The CDR3 DNA reads as TGCGCCAGCAGTGAGGGATACAATCAGCCCCAGCATTTT.

This clone has a single count. The chain combines TRBV19 with TRBJ1-1; 7 bases match TRBD1. The V segment lost 5 bases and the J segment 5 bases; nucleotides outside the gene matches: 14. From germline, CDR1 is LNHDA and CDR2 SQIVND (reference sequence). CDR3 size: 16 residues. The CDR3 reads CASSPGQLFTWTEAFF. The CDR3 DNA reads TGTGCCAGTAGTCCGGGACAGCTTTTCACGTGGACTGAAGCTTTCTTT.

This chain connects TRBV7-8 to TRBJ1-1; 7 bases line up with TRBD1. CDR1 and CDR2 (germline): SGHVS, FQNEAQ. V trimming: 3 bases; J trimming: 2 bases; junction bases outside the gene matches: 3. The CDR3 loop spans 14 amino acids. The CDR3: CASSFRQGNTEAFF. The CDR3 region has the DNA TGTGCCAGCAGCTTTAGACAGGGAAACACTGAAGCTTTCTTT. Complete variable domain (other parts from reference TRBV7-8 and TRBJ1-1): GAGVSQSPRYKVAKRGQDVALRCDPISGHVSLFWYQQALGQGPEFLTYFQNEAQLDKSGLPSDRFFAERPEGSVSTLKIQRTQQEDSAVYLCASSFRQGNTEAFFGQGTRLTVV.

The chain uses TRBV19 and TRBJ2-3; 7 nucleotides agree with TRBD2. Germline CDR1 LNHDA, CDR2 SQIVND (reference sequence). The CDR3 spans 14 residues. J was trimmed by 6 bases and V by 8 bases; bases with no gene match: 11. This CDR3 is CASRPRGGFDTQYF. The DNA of the CDR3 is TGTGCCAGTCGACCCCGCGGGGGATTTGATACGCAGTATTTT.

This sequence joins TRBV15 and TRBJ2-6; 8 nucleotides match TRBD1. V dropped 7 bases and J dropped 4; count of bases not matched to a gene: 6. Germline V lookup: CDR1 LNHNV, CDR2 YYDKDF (reference sequence). This CDR3 region has 15 residues. CDR3 coding DNA: TGTGCCACCACCCAGGGGGCGCGGGGGGCCAACGTCCTGACTTTC. Its translation is CATTQGARGANVLTF.

V is TRBV28 and J is TRBJ1-5; the D gene is possibly TRBD1 (5 bases). Germline V lookup: CDR1 MDHEN, CDR2 SYDVKM. Trimming took off 6 bases at V and 3 bases at J, with 18 bases between the two ends. CDR3 size: 16 residues. In DNA form, the CDR3 reads TGTGCCAGCAGCCGAAAGCGGGGGGGAATCAATCAGCCCCAGCATTTT. Translated, it gives CASSRKRGGINQPQHF.

J is TRBJ2-3 and V is TRBV2; 8 bases map to TRBD1. Unmatched junction bases numbered 8, after V lost 6 bases and J lost 9 bases. This CDR3 comprises 13 residues. In germline, CDR1 is SNHLY, CDR2 FYNNEI. The CDR3 here is CASSIEQGETQYF. CDR3 nucleotide sequence: TGTGCCAGCAGCATTGAACAGGGGGAAACGCAGTATTTT.

The J gene is TRBJ2-3, the V gene TRBV5-1; unclear D gene. This CDR3 contains 16 residues. V was cut by 0 bases and J by 6 bases, with 17 bases left in between. Germline V lookup: CDR1 SGHRS, CDR2 YFSETQ. The CDR3 region is CASSLGSFVPADTQYF. The DNA of the CDR3 is TGCGCCAGCAGCTTGGGAAGTTTTGTCCCAGCGGATACGCAGTATTTT.

In DNA, the CDR3 is TGTGCCACCAGCAGAGAGCGAGCCATGAACACTGAAGCTTTCTTT. It translates to CATSRERAMNTEAFF. The V and J genes are TRBV15 and TRBJ1-1; D is unresolved. CDR1 LNHNV and CDR2 YYDKDF come from the germline V gene (reference sequence). Trimming removed 0 bases from V and 0 bases from J, with 8 bases in between. The CDR3 runs to 15 residues.